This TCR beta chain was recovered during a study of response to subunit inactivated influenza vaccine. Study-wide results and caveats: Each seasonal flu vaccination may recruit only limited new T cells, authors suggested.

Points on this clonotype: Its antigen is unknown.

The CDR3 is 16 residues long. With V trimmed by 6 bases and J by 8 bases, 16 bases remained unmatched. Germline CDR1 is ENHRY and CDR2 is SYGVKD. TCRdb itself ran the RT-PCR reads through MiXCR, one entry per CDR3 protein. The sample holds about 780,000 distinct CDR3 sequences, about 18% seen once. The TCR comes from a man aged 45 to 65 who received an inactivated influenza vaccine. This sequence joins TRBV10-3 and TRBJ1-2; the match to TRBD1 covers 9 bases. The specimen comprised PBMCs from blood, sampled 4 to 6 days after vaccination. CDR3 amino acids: CAISEKQGQGIGGYTF. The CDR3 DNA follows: TGTGCCATCAGCGAGAAACAGGGACAGGGTATTGGAGGCTACACCTTC.